These T cell receptor beta chains were read from a single sample in a study of T-cell reconstitution after alpha-beta-depleted transplantation in children. MiXCR was run by TCRdb on the PCR reads, yielding one entry per CDR3 protein. The sample lists hundreds of thousands of distinct CDR3 sequences, under 25% occurring once. The input for sequencing was PBMCs, mostly from graft donor cells, taken 360 days after TCRalphabeta/CD19-depleted stem cell transplant. These TCRs come from a boy in the first two years of life who had a stem cell transplant for acute myeloid leukemia, so the T cells may come from the graft donor. CDR3s include the opening cysteine and the closing phenylalanine or tryptophan. The D gene is left open where the match is weak. Not every row has a clone size; where given, it reads once, few, many or a size class.

v_gene	d_gene	j_gene	abundance	CDR3aa	CDR3nt
TRBV7-2	-	TRBJ1-3	many	CASSLLGLLGNTIYF	TGTGCCAGCAGCTTATTAGGACTACTCGGAAACACCATATATTTT
TRBV20-1	-	TRBJ2-6	few	CSADSGANVLTF	TGCAGTGCTGATTCTGGGGCCAACGTCCTGACTTTC
TRBV6-1	-	TRBJ1-2	-	CASSQQGGYYGYTF	TGTGCCAGCAGTCAACAGGGCGGGTACTATGGCTACACCTTC
TRBV5-5	-	TRBJ2-7	many	CASSLAGTSYEQYF	TGTGCCAGCAGCTTGGCGGGGACCTCCTACGAGCAGTACTTC
TRBV6-5	-	TRBJ2-7	many	CASSYSRGLSYEQYF	TGTGCCAGCAGTTACTCGCGGGGGCTTTCCTACGAGCAGTACTTC
TRBV12-3/TRBV12-4	TRBD1	TRBJ1-2	-	CASSFGTGDSNYGYTF	TGTGCCAGCAGTTTCGGGACAGGGGACTCTAACTATGGCTACACCTTC
TRBV4-2	TRBD2	TRBJ2-2	-	CASSPWTSIPASNTGELFF	TGTGCCAGCAGCCCATGGACTAGCATCCCTGCCTCGAACACCGGGGAGCTGTTTTTT
TRBV3-1	-	TRBJ2-2	many	CASSQDEARGGTGELFF	TGTGCCAGCAGCCAAGATGAGGCGAGGGGTGGCACCGGGGAGCTGTTTTTT
TRBV7-9	-	TRBJ1-2	many	CASSIDTGSYTF	TGTGCCAGCAGCATCGACACTGGCAGCTACACCTTC
TRBV20-1	TRBD1	TRBJ2-2	-	CSARRGPYTGELFF	TGCAGTGCTAGAAGGGGGCCTTACACCGGGGAGCTGTTTTTT
TRBV14	-	TRBJ2-3	-	CASSSARRNTQYF	TGTGCCAGCAGCTCAGCCCGCCGAAATACGCAGTATTTT
TRBV7-2	TRBD1	TRBJ2-2	many	CASSLDRAYTGELFF	TGTGCCAGCAGCCTGGACAGGGCTTACACCGGGGAGCTGTTTTTT
TRBV10-3	TRBD2	TRBJ2-7	few	CAIGLAGYEQYF	TGTGCCATCGGGCTAGCGGGGTACGAGCAGTACTTC
TRBV24-1	TRBD2	TRBJ2-3	many	CATSEGSTSGVGTQYF	TGTGCCACCAGTGAGGGGAGTACTAGCGGGGTTGGGACGCAGTATTTT